This TCR beta chain appears in the sequencing data of a study of regulatory T cells in long-lasting Graves disease. This clonotype occurred many times. Time point denoted: newly diagnosed GD, antithyroid drugs for less than 3 months. With RNA extracted from PBMCs as input, the TCR library was made. Arm-PCR with iRepertoire HTBI primers amplified the CDR3 regions for these TCR beta libraries. One entry per CDR3 protein, called by TCRdb with MiXCR from the multiplex PCR reads. The sample contains 530,000 or so distinct CDR3 sequences, roughly 14% of which appear only once. This sample also belongs to another study, concerning T cells in Graves' hyperthyroidism and ophthalmopathy. Per that paper: Primed by the HTBI set, a first-round RT-PCR was run on the TCR CDR3. Researchers report that a 13 V-J model separated ophthalmopathy from stable hyperthyroidism.

The source of this sequence is a man aged 30 to 45 with Graves disease. The material sequenced was peripheral blood mononuclear cells (PBMCs), taken at new diagnosis, from a patient treated with antithyroid drugs.

CDR3 loop: CASVGDRGFYEQYF. Written as DNA, the CDR3 is TGTGCCAGCGTCGGGGACAGGGGGTTTTACGAGCAGTACTTC. This chain uses TRBV7-2 with TRBJ2-7; 11 nucleotides agree with TRBD1. The J segment lost 4 bases and the V segment lost 8 bases, leaving 7 bases of the junction unmatched. CDR1 is SGHTA and CDR2 is FQGNSA in the germline V gene. The CDR3 contains 14 residues.